This T cell receptor beta chain was obtained from a study of T cells in tuberculosis. This CDR3 has 16 amino acids. Germline loops: CDR1 SEHNR, CDR2 FQNEAQ (reference sequence). Trimming cost V 5 bases and J 1 base; bases outside gene matches: 7. Noted time point: new active TB diagnosis, blood taken before or within 7 days of starting treatment. Assay used: immunoSEQ multiplex PCR; TCRdb lists only in-frame clones, some missing. The table shows over 30,000 clones, with roughly 93% occurring only once. Sequenced here: PBMCs, sampled at tuberculosis diagnosis. The source is an adult with tuberculosis. The gene calls are TRBV7-9 and TRBJ2-2, with TRBD1 matching over 7 bases. The chain's CDR3 is CASSITGTENTGELFF. DNA for the CDR3: TGTGCCAGCAGCATAACCGGGACAGAGAACACCGGGGAGCTGTTTTTT.